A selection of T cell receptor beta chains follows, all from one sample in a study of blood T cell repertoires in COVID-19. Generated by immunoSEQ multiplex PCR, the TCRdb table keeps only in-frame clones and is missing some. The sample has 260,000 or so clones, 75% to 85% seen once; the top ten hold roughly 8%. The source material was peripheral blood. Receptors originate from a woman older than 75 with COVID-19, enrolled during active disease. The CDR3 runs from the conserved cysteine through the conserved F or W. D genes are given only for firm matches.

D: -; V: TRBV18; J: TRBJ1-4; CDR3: CASSLFNEKLFF
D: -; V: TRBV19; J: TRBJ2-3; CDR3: CASSIQGSTDTQYF
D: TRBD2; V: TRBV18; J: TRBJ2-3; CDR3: CASSPPAVLAGTDTQYF
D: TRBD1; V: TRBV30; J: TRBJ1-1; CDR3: CAWKSTGQNTEAFF
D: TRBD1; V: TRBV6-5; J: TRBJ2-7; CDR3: CASQTRGLQNEQYF
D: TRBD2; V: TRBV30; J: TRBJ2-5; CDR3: CAWSVRGDQYF
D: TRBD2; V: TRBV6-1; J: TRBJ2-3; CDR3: CASSELGLAGVTDTQYF
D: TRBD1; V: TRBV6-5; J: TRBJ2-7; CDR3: CASRGTGASYEQYF
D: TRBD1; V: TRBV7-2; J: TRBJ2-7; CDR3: CASSPTGALSYEQYF
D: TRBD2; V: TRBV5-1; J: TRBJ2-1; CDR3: CASSPTSGSSYEQFF
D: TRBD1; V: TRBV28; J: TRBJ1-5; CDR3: CASSFAGQGVGQPQHF
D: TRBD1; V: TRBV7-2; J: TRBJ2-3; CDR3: CASSRDRGYTQYF
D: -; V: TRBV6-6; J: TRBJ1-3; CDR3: CASSVRGGDTIYF
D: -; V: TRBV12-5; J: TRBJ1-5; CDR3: CASAQQGFGNQPQHF
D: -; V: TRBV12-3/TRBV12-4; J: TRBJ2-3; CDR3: CASSFGRGTQYF
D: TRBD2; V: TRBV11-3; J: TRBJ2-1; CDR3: CASSLGLAGAYNEQFF
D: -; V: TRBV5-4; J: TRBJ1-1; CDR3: CASSSGQKGHDAEAFF
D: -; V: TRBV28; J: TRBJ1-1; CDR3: CASSLGGMNTEAFF
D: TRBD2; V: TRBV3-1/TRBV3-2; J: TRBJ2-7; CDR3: CASSPGSGALRSSGRAKTF
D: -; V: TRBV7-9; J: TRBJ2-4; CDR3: CASSINTGNIQYF
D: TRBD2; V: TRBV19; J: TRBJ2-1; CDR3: CASSRAGEVYNEQFF
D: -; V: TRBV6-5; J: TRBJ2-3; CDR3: CASSLQGTSTDTQYF
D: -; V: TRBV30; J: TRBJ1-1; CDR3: CAWIRLRNTEAFF
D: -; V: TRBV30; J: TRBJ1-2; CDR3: CAWTRELSNYGYTF
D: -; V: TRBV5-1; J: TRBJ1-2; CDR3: CASSFTGKGGYTF
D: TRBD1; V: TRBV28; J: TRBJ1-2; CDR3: CASSSDRAKTF
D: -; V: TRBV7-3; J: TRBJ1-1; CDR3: CASSSSREGEAFF
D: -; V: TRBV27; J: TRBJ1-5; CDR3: CASRRAGYSNQPQHF
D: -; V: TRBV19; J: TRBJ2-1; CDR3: CASSIRGNYNEQFF
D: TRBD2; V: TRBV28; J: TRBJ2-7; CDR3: CASSSPGTSAYEQYF
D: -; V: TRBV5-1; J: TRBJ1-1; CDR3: CASRGRLNTEAFF
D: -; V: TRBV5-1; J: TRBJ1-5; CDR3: CASSLSGRINQPQHF
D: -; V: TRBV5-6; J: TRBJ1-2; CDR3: CASAQVGEDFYGYTF
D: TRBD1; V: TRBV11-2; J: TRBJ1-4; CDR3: CASSWGDRDEEKLFF
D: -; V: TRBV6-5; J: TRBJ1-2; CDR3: CASISDSPPYGYTF
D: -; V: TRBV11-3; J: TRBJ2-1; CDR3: CASSFGLTYNEQFF
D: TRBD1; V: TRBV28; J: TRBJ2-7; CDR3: CASTGADRSSYEQYF
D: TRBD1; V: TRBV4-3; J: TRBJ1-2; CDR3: CASSRNRGRRDGYTF
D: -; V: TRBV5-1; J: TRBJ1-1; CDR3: CASSLLRGNTEAFF
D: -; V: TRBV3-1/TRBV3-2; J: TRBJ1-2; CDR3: CASSQVAGAGGYTF
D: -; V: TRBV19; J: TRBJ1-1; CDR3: CASSPFDREAFF
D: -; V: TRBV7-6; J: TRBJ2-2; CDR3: CASRPILGGPHTGELFF
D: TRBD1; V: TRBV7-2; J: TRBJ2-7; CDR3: CASSLTGTGVYEQYF
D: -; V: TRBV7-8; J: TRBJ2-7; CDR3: CASSFFLGRGDDQYF
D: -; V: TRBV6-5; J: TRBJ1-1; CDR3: CASSYRVMNTEAFF
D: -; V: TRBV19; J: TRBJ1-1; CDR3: CASIPRAFSGDTEAFF
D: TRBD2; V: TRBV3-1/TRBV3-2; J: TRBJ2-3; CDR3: CASSLSGGRTDTQYF
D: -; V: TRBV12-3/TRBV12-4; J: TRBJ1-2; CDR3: CASSWARGGGYTF
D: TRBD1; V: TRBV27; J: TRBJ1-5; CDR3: CASAQAGTGASQPQHF
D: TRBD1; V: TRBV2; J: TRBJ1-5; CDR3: CASSDRGNQPQHF
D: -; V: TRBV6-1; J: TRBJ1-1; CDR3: CASSEDRRTEAFF
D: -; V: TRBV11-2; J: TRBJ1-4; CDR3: CASSPPGGTNEKLFF
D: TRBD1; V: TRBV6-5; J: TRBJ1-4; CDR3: CASSYAGQDNEKLFF
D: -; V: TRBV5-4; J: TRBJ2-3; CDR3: CASSRDLMTDTQYF
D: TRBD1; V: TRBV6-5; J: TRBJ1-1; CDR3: CASSYTGQGAGTFF
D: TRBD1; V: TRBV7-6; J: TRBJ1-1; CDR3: CASSTRTGANTEAFF
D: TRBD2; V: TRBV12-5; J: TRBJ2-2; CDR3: CASGPSGGTGELFF